The rows below give T cell receptor beta chains drawn from one sample of a study of cytomegalovirus exposure and HLA in healthy donors. This table comes from immunoSEQ multiplex PCR, and its TCRdb copy is limited to in-frame clones, with some not included. Its listing shows about 130,000 clones. What was sequenced was PBMCs. The receptors originated from a man younger than 35 in good health and CMV-seronegative. Both conserved end residues are part of each CDR3. Fields, in order: CDR3 protein, CDR3 DNA, J gene, V gene, D gene. The D gene is left open where the match is weak.

cdr3_aa: CASSAGQTNYGYTF; cdr3_nt: TGTGCCAGCAGCGCAGGACAGACCAACTATGGCTACACCTTC; j_call: TRBJ1-2; v_call: TRBV7-2; d_call: .
cdr3_aa: CASSSRGNEQFF; cdr3_nt: TGCGCCAGCAGTTCACGGGGAAATGAGCAGTTCTTC; j_call: TRBJ2-1; v_call: TRBV5-1; d_call: .
cdr3_aa: CASSLRTSGNTGELFF; cdr3_nt: TGCGCCAGCAGCTTGAGGACTAGCGGGAACACCGGGGAGCTGTTTTTT; j_call: TRBJ2-2; v_call: TRBV5-1; d_call: TRBD2
cdr3_aa: CASRRLGSRGNQPQHF; cdr3_nt: TGTGCCAGCCGCAGGCTCGGTAGTCGCGGCAATCAGCCCCAGCATTTT; j_call: TRBJ1-5; v_call: TRBV28; d_call: .
cdr3_aa: CASSLTEVSNEQFF; cdr3_nt: TGTGCCAGCAGCTTAACCGAGGTTTCTAATGAGCAGTTCTTC; j_call: TRBJ2-1; v_call: TRBV7-2; d_call: .
cdr3_aa: CSVEGPTGVGETQYF; cdr3_nt: TGCAGCGTTGAAGGCCCCACAGGGGTCGGGGAGACCCAGTACTTC; j_call: TRBJ2-5; v_call: TRBV29-1; d_call: TRBD1
cdr3_aa: CASSQDSGSYEQYF; cdr3_nt: TGCGCCAGCAGCCAAGACTCGGGTAGCTACGAGCAGTACTTC; j_call: TRBJ2-7; v_call: TRBV4-3; d_call: .
cdr3_aa: CARELVAGGWGGYNEQFF; cdr3_nt: TGCGCCAGGGAGTTGGTAGCGGGAGGGTGGGGTGGCTACAATGAGCAGTTCTTC; j_call: TRBJ2-1; v_call: TRBV10-1; d_call: TRBD2
cdr3_aa: CASRPTKGALAEAFF; cdr3_nt: TGTGCCAGCAGGCCTACAAAGGGGGCCCTAGCTGAAGCTTTCTTT; j_call: TRBJ1-1; v_call: TRBV28; d_call: TRBD1
cdr3_aa: CASSFGTSGQETQYF; cdr3_nt: TGTGCCAGCAGCTTTGGTACTAGCGGGCAAGAGACCCAGTACTTC; j_call: TRBJ2-5; v_call: TRBV5-6; d_call: TRBD2
cdr3_aa: CASSDGVDRLTYEQYF; cdr3_nt: TGTGCCAGCAGTGATGGCGTGGACAGGCTAACCTACGAGCAGTACTTC; j_call: TRBJ2-7; v_call: TRBV25-1; d_call: TRBD1
cdr3_aa: CASSLDRLEVTDTQYF; cdr3_nt: TGCGCCAGCAGCTTGGATAGACTAGAAGTCACAGATACGCAGTATTTT; j_call: TRBJ2-3; v_call: TRBV5-1; d_call: .
cdr3_aa: CASSRGQGAGGYTF; cdr3_nt: TGCGCCAGCAGCCGGGGACAGGGGGCCGGTGGCTACACCTTC; j_call: TRBJ1-2; v_call: TRBV4-3; d_call: TRBD1
cdr3_aa: CASSGRPLWSTIYF; cdr3_nt: TGTGCCAGTAGTGGGCGGCCCTTATGGTCCACCATATATTTT; j_call: TRBJ1-3; v_call: TRBV25-1; d_call: .
cdr3_aa: CASSQGLNYGYTF; cdr3_nt: TGTGCCAGCAGCCAAGGTCTAAACTATGGCTACACCTTC; j_call: TRBJ1-2; v_call: TRBV14; d_call: .
cdr3_aa: CASSLEVGNQPQHF; cdr3_nt: TGTGCCAGCAGCTTAGAGGTCGGGAATCAGCCCCAGCATTTT; j_call: TRBJ1-5; v_call: TRBV7-2; d_call: .
cdr3_aa: CSVAGAVDTQYF; cdr3_nt: TGCAGCGTTGCGGGAGCGGTAGATACGCAGTATTTT; j_call: TRBJ2-3; v_call: TRBV29-1; d_call: .
cdr3_aa: CASGWSTGFTDTQYF; cdr3_nt: TGTGCCAGTGGTTGGTCAACAGGGTTCACAGATACGCAGTATTTT; j_call: TRBJ2-3; v_call: TRBV19; d_call: .